This T cell receptor (beta chain) is drawn from a study of cytomegalovirus exposure and HLA in healthy donors. The germline V gene encodes CDR1 SGDLS and CDR2 YYNGEE. The CDR3 extends over 18 amino acids. After removal of 4 bases from V and 7 bases from J, the junction contained 17 bases not matched to a gene. This clone appeared a few times. Its cognate antigen is unknown. General observations from the study: It was assumed in the presence/absence analyses that sequencing depth was roughly uniform across donors. What was likely a sequencing artifact was a cluster of highly shared sequence variants.

Primers included in the PCR were 60 Vbeta and 13 Jbeta primers. In the original workflow: There were about 80 million unique TCR beta chains by a later count, and some 12 million of them were shared. TCRdb's copy holds only in-frame clones and misses some; the assay was immunoSEQ multiplex PCR. The V and J calls and the clone size are those of that table, but D and trimming were determined from the DNA. The data contain approximately 160,000 clones, 82% of them seen just once; the ten biggest clones take up less than 1%. The clonotype originates from a girl aged 2-10 years in good health and CMV-seropositive. Sequencing used PBMCs. The chain combines TRBV9 with TRBJ2-3; 11 bases are a match to TRBD2. The CDR3 coding sequence is TGTGCCAGCAGCACCCGTGAGGGGGCTAGCGGGAGGTCATATACGCAGTATTTT. Amino acid sequence: CASSTREGASGRSYTQYF. The full variable domain, rest sourced from reference TRBV9 and TRBJ2-3, is DSGVTQTPKHLITATGQRVTLRCSPRSGDLSVYWYQQSLDQGLQFLIQYYNGEERAKGNILERFSAQQFPDLHSELNLSSLELGDSALYFCASSTREGASGRSYTQYFGPGTRLTVL.